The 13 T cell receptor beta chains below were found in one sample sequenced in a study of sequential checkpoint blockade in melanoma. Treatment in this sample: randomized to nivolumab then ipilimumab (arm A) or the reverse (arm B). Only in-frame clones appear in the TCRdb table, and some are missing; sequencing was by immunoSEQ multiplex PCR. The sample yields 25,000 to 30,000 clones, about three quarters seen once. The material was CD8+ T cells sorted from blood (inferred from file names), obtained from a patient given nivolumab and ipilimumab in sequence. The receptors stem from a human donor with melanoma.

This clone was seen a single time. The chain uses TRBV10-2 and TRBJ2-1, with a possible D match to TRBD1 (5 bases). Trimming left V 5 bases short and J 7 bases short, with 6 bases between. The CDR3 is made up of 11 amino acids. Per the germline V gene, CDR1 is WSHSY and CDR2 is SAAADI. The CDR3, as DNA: TGCGCCAGCAGTCCAGGGAATGAGCAGTTCTTC. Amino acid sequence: CASSPGNEQFF.

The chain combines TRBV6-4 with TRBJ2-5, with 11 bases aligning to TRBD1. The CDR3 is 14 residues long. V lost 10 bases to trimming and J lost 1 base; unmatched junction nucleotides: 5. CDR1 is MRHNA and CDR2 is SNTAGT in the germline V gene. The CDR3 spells CANGQGACQETQYF. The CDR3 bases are TGTGCCAACGGACAGGGGGCGTGCCAAGAGACCCAGTACTTC.

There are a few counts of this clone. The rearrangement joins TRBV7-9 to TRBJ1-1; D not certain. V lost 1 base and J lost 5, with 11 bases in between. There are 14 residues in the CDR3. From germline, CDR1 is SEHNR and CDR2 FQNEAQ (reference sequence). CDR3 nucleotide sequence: TGTGCCAGCAGCTTAGTCGGGGTGTGGACTGAAGCTTTCTTT. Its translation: CASSLVGVWTEAFF.

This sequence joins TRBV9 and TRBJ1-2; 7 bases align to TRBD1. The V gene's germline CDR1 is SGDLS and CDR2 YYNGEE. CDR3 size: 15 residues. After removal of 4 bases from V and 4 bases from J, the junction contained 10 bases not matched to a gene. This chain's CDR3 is CASSHQGGLGYGYTF. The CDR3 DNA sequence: TGTGCCAGCAGCCATCAAGGGGGCCTCGGCTATGGCTACACCTTC.

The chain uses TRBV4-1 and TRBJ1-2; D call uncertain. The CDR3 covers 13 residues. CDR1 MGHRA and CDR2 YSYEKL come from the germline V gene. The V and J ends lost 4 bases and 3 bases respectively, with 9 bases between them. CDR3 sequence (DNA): TGCGCCAGCAGCCCCGGTCTAGACTATGGCTACACCTTC. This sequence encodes CASSPGLDYGYTF.

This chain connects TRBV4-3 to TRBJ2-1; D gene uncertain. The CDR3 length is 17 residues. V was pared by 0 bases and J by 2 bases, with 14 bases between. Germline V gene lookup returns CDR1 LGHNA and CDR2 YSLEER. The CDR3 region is CASSQERFAGTYNEQFF. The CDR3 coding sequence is TGCGCCAGCAGCCAAGAACGTTTTGCAGGTACCTACAATGAGCAGTTCTTC.

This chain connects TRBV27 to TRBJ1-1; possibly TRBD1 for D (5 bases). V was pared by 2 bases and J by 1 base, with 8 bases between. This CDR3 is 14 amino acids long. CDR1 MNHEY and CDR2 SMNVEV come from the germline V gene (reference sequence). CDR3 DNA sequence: TGTGCCAGCAGTTTACGGGGGGAGAACACTGAAGCTTTCTTT. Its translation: CASSLRGENTEAFF.

CDR3 DNA: TGCAGCGTTGCGGGACAGGTATTACAAGAGACCCAGTACTTC. Translated: CSVAGQVLQETQYF. The J gene is TRBJ2-5, the V gene TRBV29-1; the match to TRBD1 covers 8 bases. Germline V gene data show CDR1 as SQVTM and CDR2 as ANQGSEA. The CDR3 has 14 residues. Trimming cost V 4 bases and J 2 bases; bases outside gene matches: 6.

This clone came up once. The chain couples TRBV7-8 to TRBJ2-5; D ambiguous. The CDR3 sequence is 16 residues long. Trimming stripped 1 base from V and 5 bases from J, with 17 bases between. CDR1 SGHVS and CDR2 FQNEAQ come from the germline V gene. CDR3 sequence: CASSLVFGSVEETQYF. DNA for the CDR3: TGTGCCAGCAGCTTAGTGTTTGGGTCTGTGGAGGAGACCCAGTACTTC. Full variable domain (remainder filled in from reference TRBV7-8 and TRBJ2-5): GAGVSQSPRYKVAKRGQDVALRCDPISGHVSLFWYQQALGQGPEFLTYFQNEAQLDKSGLPSDRFFAERPEGSVSTLKIQRTQQEDSAVYLCASSLVFGSVEETQYFGPGTRLLVL.

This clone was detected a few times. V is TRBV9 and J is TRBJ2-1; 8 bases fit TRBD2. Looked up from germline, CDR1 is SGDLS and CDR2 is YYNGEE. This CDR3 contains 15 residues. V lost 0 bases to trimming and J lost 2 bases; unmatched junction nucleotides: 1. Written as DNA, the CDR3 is TGTGCCAGCAGCGTAGGGGGACTAGCCTACAATGAGCAGTTCTTC. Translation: CASSVGGLAYNEQFF.

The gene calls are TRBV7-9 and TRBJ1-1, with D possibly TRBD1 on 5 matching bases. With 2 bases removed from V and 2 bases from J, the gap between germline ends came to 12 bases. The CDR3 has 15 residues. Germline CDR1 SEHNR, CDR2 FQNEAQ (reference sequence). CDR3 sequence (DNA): TGTGCCAGCAGCTTACCGACGGGGGAAAACACTGAAGCTTTCTTT. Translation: CASSLPTGENTEAFF.

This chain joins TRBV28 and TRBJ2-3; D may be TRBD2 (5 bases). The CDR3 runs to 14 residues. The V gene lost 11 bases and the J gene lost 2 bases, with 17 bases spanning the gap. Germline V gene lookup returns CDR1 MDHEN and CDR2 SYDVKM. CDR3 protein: CASSDWRTTDTQYF. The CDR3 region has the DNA TGTGCCTCCTCCGACTGGAGGACCACAGATACGCAGTATTTT. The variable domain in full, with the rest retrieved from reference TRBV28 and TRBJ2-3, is DVKVTQSSRYLVKRTGEKVFLECVQDMDHENMFWYRQDPGLGLRLIYFSYDVKMKEKGDIPEGYSVSREKKERFSLILESASTNQTSMYLCASSDWRTTDTQYFGPGTRLTVL.

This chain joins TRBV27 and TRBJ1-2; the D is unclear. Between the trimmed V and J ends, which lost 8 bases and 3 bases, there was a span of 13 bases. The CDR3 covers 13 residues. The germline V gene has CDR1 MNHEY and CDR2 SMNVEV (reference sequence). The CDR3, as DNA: TGTGCCAGCCGCCTTAGGAGTGACTATGGCTACACCTTC. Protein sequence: CASRLRSDYGYTF.